The sequence of this TCR beta chain was determined in a study of T cell responses to AZD1222 COVID-19 vaccine. Across the whole study: Pooling covered second doses at about 4 or about 12 weeks.

Trimming removed 9 bases from V and 3 bases from J, with 14 bases in between. The CDR3 totals 13 residues. Germline assignment: CDR1 SGHTA and CDR2 FQGNSA. General study findings and limits: Only after the peak T cell response were repertoires sampled. Baseline seropositivity occurred in only a handful of AZD1222 recipients. White British donors predominated, females outnumbered males, and clonal diversity was possibly underestimated.

Only in-frame clones appear in the TCRdb table, and some are missing; sequencing was by immunoSEQ multiplex PCR. The table lists some 69,000 clones, 85% of them singletons. On this clone: Its cognate antigen is unknown.

This receptor was obtained from an adult in good health. The starting material was peripheral blood, obtained on day 0 of AZD1222 vaccination. The gene calls are TRBV7-2 and TRBJ1-1; D remains ambiguous. The CDR3 is CASYGGYYTEAFF. Here the CDR3 DNA reads TGTGCCAGTTACGGCGGCTACTACACTGAAGCTTTCTTT.